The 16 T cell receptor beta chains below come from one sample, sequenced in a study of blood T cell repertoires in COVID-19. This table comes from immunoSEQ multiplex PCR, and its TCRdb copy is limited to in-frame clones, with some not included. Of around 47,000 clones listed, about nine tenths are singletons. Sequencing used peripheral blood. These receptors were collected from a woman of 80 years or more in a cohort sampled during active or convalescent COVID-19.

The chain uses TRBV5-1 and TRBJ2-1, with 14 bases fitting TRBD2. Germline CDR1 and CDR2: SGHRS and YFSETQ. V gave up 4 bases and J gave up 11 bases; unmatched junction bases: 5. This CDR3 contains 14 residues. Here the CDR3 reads CASSVGLAGAQQFF. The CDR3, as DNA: TGCGCCAGCAGCGTGGGACTAGCGGGAGCACAGCAGTTCTTC. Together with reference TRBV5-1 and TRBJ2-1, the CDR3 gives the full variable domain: KAGVTQTPRYLIKTRGQQVTLSCSPISGHRSVSWYQQTPGQGLQFLFEYFSETQRNKGNFPGRFSGRQFSNSRSEMNVSTLELGDSALYLCASSVGLAGAQQFFGPGTRLTVL.

The CDR3 region is CASSLGNRAVQETQYF. The CDR3 nucleotides read TGCGCCAGCAGCTTGGGGAACAGGGCTGTACAAGAGACCCAGTACTTC. V usage is TRBV5-1 and J usage is TRBJ2-5; TRBD1 is a possible D gene (6 bases). The V and J ends lost 0 bases and 2 bases respectively, with 14 bases between them. CDR3 length: 16 amino acids. The germline V gene encodes CDR1 SGHRS and CDR2 YFSETQ.

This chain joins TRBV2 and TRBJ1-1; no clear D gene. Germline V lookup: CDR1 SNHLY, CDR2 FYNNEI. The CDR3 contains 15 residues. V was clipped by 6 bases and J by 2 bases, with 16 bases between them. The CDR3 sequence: CASSDESAGNTEAFF. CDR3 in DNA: TGTGCCAGCAGCGACGAATCTGCGGGCAACACTGAAGCTTTCTTT. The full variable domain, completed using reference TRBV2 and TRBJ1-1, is EPEVTQTPSHQVTQMGQEVILRCVPISNHLYFYWYRQILGQKVEFLVSFYNNEISEKSEIFDDQFSVERPDGSNFTLKIRSTKLEDSAMYFCASSDESAGNTEAFFGQGTRLTVV.

The CDR3 region has the DNA TGTGCCAGCAGCCCCCCCGGGACAGTCATTTCCTACGAGCAGTACTTC. Protein: CASSPPGTVISYEQYF. This chain uses TRBV5-4 with TRBJ2-7, with TRBD1 matching over 7 bases. The CDR3 is made up of 16 amino acids. V gave up 4 bases and J gave up 1 base; unmatched junction bases: 11. Germline CDR1 SGHNT, CDR2 YYREEE (reference sequence).

As DNA, the CDR3 is TGTGCCAGCAGCGGGAGGGGGCTGGCCTATAATTCACCCCTCCACTTT. This translates into CASSGRGLAYNSPLHF. The chain carries TRBV9 and TRBJ1-6; 7 bases fit TRBD1. The CDR3 is 16 residues long. The V segment lost 3 bases and the J segment 2 bases; nucleotides outside the gene matches: 5. Germline V gene lookup returns CDR1 SGDLS and CDR2 YYNGEE.

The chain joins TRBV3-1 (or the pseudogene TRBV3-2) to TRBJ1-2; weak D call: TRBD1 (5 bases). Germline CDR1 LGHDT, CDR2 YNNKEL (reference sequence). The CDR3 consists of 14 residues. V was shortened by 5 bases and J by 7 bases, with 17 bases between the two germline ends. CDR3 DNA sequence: TGTGCCAGCAGCTCTAACGGGGGGAGGGCTGGCTACACCTTC. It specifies CASSSNGGRAGYTF.

CDR3: CASSQGTSHSNQPQHF. In nucleotides, the CDR3 is TGTGCCAGCAGCCAAGGGACTTCCCATAGCAATCAGCCCCAGCATTTT. This chain joins TRBV4-2 and TRBJ1-5; no clear D gene. The CDR3 totals 16 residues. Trimming removed 1 base from V and 0 bases from J, with 10 bases in between. Germline V gene data show CDR1 as LGHNA and CDR2 as YNFKEQ.

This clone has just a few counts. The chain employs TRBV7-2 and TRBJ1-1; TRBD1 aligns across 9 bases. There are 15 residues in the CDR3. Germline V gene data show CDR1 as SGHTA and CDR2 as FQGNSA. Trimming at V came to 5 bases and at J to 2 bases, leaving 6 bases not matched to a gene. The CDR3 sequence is CASSHKDRGNTEAFF. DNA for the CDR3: TGTGCCAGCAGCCACAAGGACAGGGGAAACACTGAAGCTTTCTTT.

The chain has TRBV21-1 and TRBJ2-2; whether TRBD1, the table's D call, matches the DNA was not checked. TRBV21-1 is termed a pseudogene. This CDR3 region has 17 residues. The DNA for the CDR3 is TGTGCCAGCAGCAAGGGACACCCCCTAGCATGGACCGGGGAGCTGTTTTTT. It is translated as CASSKGHPLAWTGELFF.

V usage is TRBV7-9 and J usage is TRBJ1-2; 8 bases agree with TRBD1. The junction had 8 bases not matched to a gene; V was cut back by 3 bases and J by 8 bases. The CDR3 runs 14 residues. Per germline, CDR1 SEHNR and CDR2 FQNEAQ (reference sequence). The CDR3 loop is CASSFAPGGRGYTF. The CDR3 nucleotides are TGTGCCAGCAGCTTTGCTCCAGGGGGCAGAGGCTACACCTTC.

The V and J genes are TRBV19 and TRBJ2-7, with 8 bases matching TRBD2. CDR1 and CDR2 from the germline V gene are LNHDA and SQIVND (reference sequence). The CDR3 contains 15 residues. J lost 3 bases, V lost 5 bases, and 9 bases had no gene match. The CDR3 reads CASSPQKRGNYEQYF. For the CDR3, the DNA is TGTGCCAGTAGTCCCCAGAAGCGGGGGAACTACGAGCAGTACTTC.

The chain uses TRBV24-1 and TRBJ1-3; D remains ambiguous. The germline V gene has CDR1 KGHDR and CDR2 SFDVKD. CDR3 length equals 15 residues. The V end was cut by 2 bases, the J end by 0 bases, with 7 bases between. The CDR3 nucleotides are TGTGCCACCAGTGATTCTAGGAACTCTGGAAACACCATATATTTT. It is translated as CATSDSRNSGNTIYF.

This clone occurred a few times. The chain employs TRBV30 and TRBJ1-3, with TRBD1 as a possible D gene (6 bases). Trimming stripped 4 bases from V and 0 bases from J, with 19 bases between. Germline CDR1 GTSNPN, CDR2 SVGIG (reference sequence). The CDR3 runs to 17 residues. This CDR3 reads CAWTHGGGLFSGNTIYF. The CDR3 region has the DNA TGTGCCTGGACCCATGGGGGGGGCCTATTCTCTGGAAACACCATATATTTT.

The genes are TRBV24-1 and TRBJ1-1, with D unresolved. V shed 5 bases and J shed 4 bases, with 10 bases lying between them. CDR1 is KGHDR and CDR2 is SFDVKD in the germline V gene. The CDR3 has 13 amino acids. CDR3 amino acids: CATSAGFRTEAFF. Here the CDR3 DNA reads TGTGCCACCAGTGCGGGGTTTCGCACTGAAGCTTTCTTT.

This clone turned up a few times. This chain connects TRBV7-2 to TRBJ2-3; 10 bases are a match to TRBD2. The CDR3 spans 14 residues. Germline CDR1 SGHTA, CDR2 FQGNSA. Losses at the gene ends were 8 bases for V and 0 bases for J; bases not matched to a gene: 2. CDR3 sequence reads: CASETSGSTDTQYF. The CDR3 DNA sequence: TGTGCCAGCGAGACTAGCGGGAGCACAGATACGCAGTATTTT.

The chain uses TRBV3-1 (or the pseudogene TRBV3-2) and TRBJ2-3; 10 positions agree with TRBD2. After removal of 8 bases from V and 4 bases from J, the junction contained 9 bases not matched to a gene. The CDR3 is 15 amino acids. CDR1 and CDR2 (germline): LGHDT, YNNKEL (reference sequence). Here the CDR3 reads CASGSGGAFADTQYF. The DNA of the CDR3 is TGTGCCAGCGGGAGCGGGGGGGCATTCGCAGATACGCAGTATTTT.